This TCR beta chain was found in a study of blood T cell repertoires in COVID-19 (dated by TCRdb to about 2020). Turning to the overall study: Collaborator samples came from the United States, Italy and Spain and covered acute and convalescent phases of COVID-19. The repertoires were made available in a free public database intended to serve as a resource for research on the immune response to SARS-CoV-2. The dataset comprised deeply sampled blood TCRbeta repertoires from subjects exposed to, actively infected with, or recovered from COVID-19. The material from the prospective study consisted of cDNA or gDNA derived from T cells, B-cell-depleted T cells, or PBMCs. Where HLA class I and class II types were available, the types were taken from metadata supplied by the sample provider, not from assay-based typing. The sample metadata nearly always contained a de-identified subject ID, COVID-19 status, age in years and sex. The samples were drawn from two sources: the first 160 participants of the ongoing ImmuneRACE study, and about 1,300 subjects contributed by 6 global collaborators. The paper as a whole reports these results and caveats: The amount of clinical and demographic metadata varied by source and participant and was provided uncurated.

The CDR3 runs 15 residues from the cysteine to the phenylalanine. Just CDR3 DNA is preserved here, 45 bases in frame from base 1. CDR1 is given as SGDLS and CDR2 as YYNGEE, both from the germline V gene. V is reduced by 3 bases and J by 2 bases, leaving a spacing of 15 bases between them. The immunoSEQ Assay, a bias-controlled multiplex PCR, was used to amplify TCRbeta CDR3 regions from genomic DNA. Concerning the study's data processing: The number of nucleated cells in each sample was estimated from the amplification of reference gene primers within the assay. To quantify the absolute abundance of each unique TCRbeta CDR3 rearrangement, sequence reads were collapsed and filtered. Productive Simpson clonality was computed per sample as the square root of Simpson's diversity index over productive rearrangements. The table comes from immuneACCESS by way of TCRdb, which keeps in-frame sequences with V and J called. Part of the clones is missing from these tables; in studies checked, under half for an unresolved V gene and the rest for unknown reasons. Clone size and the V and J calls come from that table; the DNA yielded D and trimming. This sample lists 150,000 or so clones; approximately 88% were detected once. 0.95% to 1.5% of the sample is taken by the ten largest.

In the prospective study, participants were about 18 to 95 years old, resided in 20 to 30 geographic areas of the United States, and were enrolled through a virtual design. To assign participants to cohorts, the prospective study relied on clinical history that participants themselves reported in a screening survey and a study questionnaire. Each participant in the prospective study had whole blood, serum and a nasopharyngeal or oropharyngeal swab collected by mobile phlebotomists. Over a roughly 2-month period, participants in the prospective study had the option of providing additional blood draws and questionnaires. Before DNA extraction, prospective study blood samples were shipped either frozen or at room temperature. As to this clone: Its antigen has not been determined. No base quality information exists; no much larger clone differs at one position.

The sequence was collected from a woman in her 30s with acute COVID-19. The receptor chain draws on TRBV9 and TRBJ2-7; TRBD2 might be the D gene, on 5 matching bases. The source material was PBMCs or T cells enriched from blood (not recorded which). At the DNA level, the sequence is TGTGCCAGCAGCGAAGGAGGCGGGTCCACCTACGAGCAGTACTTC. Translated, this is CASSEGGGSTYEQYF.